This TCR beta chain was found in a study of cytomegalovirus exposure and HLA in healthy donors. Study context: A preliminary data release comprised 70 million to 95 million unique TCRs obtained from HLA-typed donors. The study, taken as a whole, reports: Using a false discovery rate of 0.05, a later analysis showed that around 16,000 TCR beta sequences were associated with HLA alleles.

Germline V gene data show CDR1 as LGHNA and CDR2 as YSLEER. The V segment lost 4 bases and the J segment 6 bases; nucleotides outside the gene matches: 11. CDR3 length: 15 residues. The PCR used 60 Vbeta and 13 Jbeta primers. Authors' processing steps: Later reanalysis found around 74 million unique TCR beta chains, about 10 million of them shared. TCRdb's table, derived via immunoSEQ multiplex PCR, lists solely in-frame clones and lacks some. That table furnishes V, J and clone size, whereas the DNA furnished D and trimming. The table lists 150,000 to 180,000 clones, 80% to 90% of them singletons, with roughly 2.3% in the top ten. A note on this clone: Its antigen is as yet unknown.

The clonotype originates from a woman between 18 and 29 years old in good health and CMV-seronegative. The source material was PBMCs. This chain uses TRBV4-3 with TRBJ2-7, with TRBD1 identical over 8 bases. The CDR3 is CASSRRLQGDGEQYF. CDR3 coding DNA: TGCGCCAGCAGCCGAAGATTACAGGGGGATGGCGAGCAGTACTTC.